This is a list of T cell receptor beta chains from one sample in a study of cytomegalovirus exposure and HLA in healthy donors. TCRdb's copy holds only in-frame clones and misses some; the assay was immunoSEQ multiplex PCR. The data show fewer than 200,000 clones, approximately 81% seen once. Sequences were obtained from PBMCs. These receptors originate from a woman between 18 and 30 years old in good health and CMV-seronegative. The CDR3 runs from the conserved cysteine through the conserved F or W. The order of the fields is J gene, V gene, D gene, clone size, CDR3 DNA, CDR3 protein. D genes are given only for firm matches. A row's size may be missing; if present it is once, few, many or a size class.

J gene: TRBJ1-1; V gene: TRBV19; D gene: .; clone size: few; CDR3 DNA: TGTGCCAGTAGTACTCTAAAGCTTACGTCCACTGAAGCTTTCTTT; CDR3 protein: CASSTLKLTSTEAFF
J gene: TRBJ2-3; V gene: TRBV14; D gene: .; clone size: .; CDR3 DNA: TGTGCCAGCAGCCATGTCACTAGAGATTTTTCCGATACGCAGTATTTT; CDR3 protein: CASSHVTRDFSDTQYF
J gene: TRBJ2-7; V gene: TRBV19; D gene: .; clone size: .; CDR3 DNA: TGTGCCAGTAGTATTCTCCAGGGCGGGGACGAGCAGTACTTC; CDR3 protein: CASSILQGGDEQYF
J gene: TRBJ2-7; V gene: TRBV14; D gene: TRBD1; clone size: .; CDR3 DNA: TGTGCCAGCAGCCAGGCCCCGGGACAGACATACGAGCAGTACTTC; CDR3 protein: CASSQAPGQTYEQYF
J gene: TRBJ2-1; V gene: TRBV4-1; D gene: TRBD2; clone size: .; CDR3 DNA: TGCGCCAGCAGCCCAAGCTCACTAGCGGGATTTTCCTGCAATGAGCAGTTCTTC; CDR3 protein: CASSPSSLAGFSCNEQFF
J gene: TRBJ1-1; V gene: TRBV25-1; D gene: .; clone size: .; CDR3 DNA: TGTGCCAGCATGACACACATGAACACTGAAGCTTTCTTT; CDR3 protein: CASMTHMNTEAFF
J gene: TRBJ1-2; V gene: TRBV9; D gene: .; clone size: once; CDR3 DNA: TGTGCCAGCAGCGTAGCTGTTGGAGGAAGCTATGGCTACACCTTC; CDR3 protein: CASSVAVGGSYGYTF
J gene: TRBJ2-7; V gene: TRBV18; D gene: TRBD2; clone size: .; CDR3 DNA: TGTGCCAGCTCCACGGCGGGGGGAACCGAGCAGTACTTC; CDR3 protein: CASSTAGGTEQYF
J gene: TRBJ2-7; V gene: TRBV7-8; D gene: TRBD2; clone size: .; CDR3 DNA: TGTGCCAGCAGACCCTTAGCGGGAGGAATCTACGAGCAGTACTTC; CDR3 protein: CASRPLAGGIYEQYF
J gene: TRBJ1-5; V gene: TRBV10-2; D gene: .; clone size: .; CDR3 DNA: TGCGCCAGCAGTGCGGGGGGTAGCAATCAGCCCCAGCATTTT; CDR3 protein: CASSAGGSNQPQHF
J gene: TRBJ2-1; V gene: TRBV7-9; D gene: TRBD2; clone size: .; CDR3 DNA: TGTGCCAGCAGCTTTGGGACTAGCGGCCCCTACAATGAGCAGTTCTTC; CDR3 protein: CASSFGTSGPYNEQFF
J gene: TRBJ2-7; V gene: TRBV11-2; D gene: .; clone size: .; CDR3 DNA: TGTGCCAGCAGCCTGCAGGGGACGGAGTCCTACGAGCAGTACTTC; CDR3 protein: CASSLQGTESYEQYF
J gene: TRBJ1-3; V gene: TRBV5-1; D gene: TRBD1; clone size: once; CDR3 DNA: TGCGCCAGCAGCTCGACGGGACAGAGAAACACCATATATTTT; CDR3 protein: CASSSTGQRNTIYF
J gene: TRBJ1-1; V gene: TRBV11-3; D gene: .; clone size: .; CDR3 DNA: TGTGCCAGCAGCTTTACAGAGAACACTGAAGCTTTCTTT; CDR3 protein: CASSFTENTEAFF
J gene: TRBJ2-1; V gene: TRBV28; D gene: TRBD2; clone size: .; CDR3 DNA: TGTGCCAGCAAGGATCGGCTAGCGGGAACTAATGAGCAGTTCTTC; CDR3 protein: CASKDRLAGTNEQFF
J gene: TRBJ2-7; V gene: TRBV11-2; D gene: .; clone size: .; CDR3 DNA: TGTGCCAGCAGCTCTCTCCCGGGTCAGAGCTACGAGCAGTACTTC; CDR3 protein: CASSSLPGQSYEQYF
J gene: TRBJ1-5; V gene: TRBV27; D gene: TRBD1; clone size: .; CDR3 DNA: TGTGCCAGCAGTCCCGGGACAGTCAATCAGCCCCAGCATTTT; CDR3 protein: CASSPGTVNQPQHF
J gene: TRBJ2-1; V gene: TRBV10-3; D gene: TRBD2; clone size: .; CDR3 DNA: TGTGCCATCAGCCAAACTAGCGAGAGCTCCTACAATGAGCAGTTCTTC; CDR3 protein: CAISQTSESSYNEQFF
J gene: TRBJ2-1; V gene: TRBV6-1; D gene: .; clone size: .; CDR3 DNA: TGTGCCAGCACCGTACTAGAAATTGACTACAATGAGCAGTTCTTC; CDR3 protein: CASTVLEIDYNEQFF
J gene: TRBJ1-3; V gene: TRBV15; D gene: TRBD1; clone size: few; CDR3 DNA: TGTGCCACCAGCAGAGATGCCGACAGGGCGCGAAACACCATATATTTT; CDR3 protein: CATSRDADRARNTIYF
J gene: TRBJ2-7; V gene: TRBV7-3; D gene: TRBD2; clone size: .; CDR3 DNA: TGTGCCAGCAGCCTTAGCGGGTCTAGCTCCTACGAGCAGTACTTC; CDR3 protein: CASSLSGSSSYEQYF
J gene: TRBJ1-1; V gene: TRBV6-1; D gene: .; clone size: few; CDR3 DNA: TGTGCCAGCAGCGAGTTAGTGATCACTGAAGCTTTCTTT; CDR3 protein: CASSELVITEAFF
J gene: TRBJ2-5; V gene: TRBV5-1; D gene: TRBD1; clone size: .; CDR3 DNA: TGCGCCAGCAGCGATCCGACAGGGCAAGAGACCCAGTACTTC; CDR3 protein: CASSDPTGQETQYF
J gene: TRBJ1-1; V gene: TRBV4-2; D gene: .; clone size: .; CDR3 DNA: TGTGCCAGCAGCCAAGATCAGGGCTACACTGAAGCTTTCTTT; CDR3 protein: CASSQDQGYTEAFF
J gene: TRBJ2-2; V gene: TRBV6-5; D gene: TRBD2; clone size: .; CDR3 DNA: TGTGCCAGCAGTTCACTAGCGGGAGGGCCGGCCGGGGAGCTGTTTTTT; CDR3 protein: CASSSLAGGPAGELFF
J gene: TRBJ2-1; V gene: TRBV2; D gene: .; clone size: .; CDR3 DNA: TGTGCCAGCTCAGGACAGTCCTTCTACAATGAGCAGTTCTTC; CDR3 protein: CASSGQSFYNEQFF
J gene: TRBJ1-4; V gene: TRBV7-8; D gene: TRBD1; clone size: .; CDR3 DNA: TGTGCCAGCAGCCAAGGGGACAGGGGGCCCGAAAAACTGTTTTTT; CDR3 protein: CASSQGDRGPEKLFF
J gene: TRBJ1-6; V gene: TRBV5-4; D gene: .; clone size: .; CDR3 DNA: TGTGCCAGCAGCCGGGACAACTATAATTCACCCCTCCACTTT; CDR3 protein: CASSRDNYNSPLHF
J gene: TRBJ2-2; V gene: TRBV7-2; D gene: TRBD2; clone size: .; CDR3 DNA: TGTGCCAGCAGCTCGGGACTAGCGGGAGTCAGCGGGGAGCTGTTTTTT; CDR3 protein: CASSSGLAGVSGELFF
J gene: TRBJ2-2; V gene: TRBV28; D gene: .; clone size: .; CDR3 DNA: TGTGCCAGCAGTACACGGGACACCAGGGAGTCCGGGGAGCTGTTTTTT; CDR3 protein: CASSTRDTRESGELFF
J gene: TRBJ2-7; V gene: TRBV28; D gene: TRBD2; clone size: .; CDR3 DNA: TGTGCCAGCAGTCCTGAGACTAGCGGCGTATACGAGCAGTACTTC; CDR3 protein: CASSPETSGVYEQYF
J gene: TRBJ2-1; V gene: TRBV11-3; D gene: .; clone size: .; CDR3 DNA: TGTGCCAGCAGCTTAGATCAAACGGTTACGGACAATGAGCAGTTCTTC; CDR3 protein: CASSLDQTVTDNEQFF
J gene: TRBJ2-7; V gene: TRBV28; D gene: TRBD1; clone size: once; CDR3 DNA: TGTGCCAGCAGTGATACGGACAGGGTCTACGAGCAGTACTTC; CDR3 protein: CASSDTDRVYEQYF
J gene: TRBJ2-7; V gene: TRBV14; D gene: .; clone size: .; CDR3 DNA: TGTGCCAGCAGCCACGCCGGGACACCTTCCTACGAGCAGTACTTC; CDR3 protein: CASSHAGTPSYEQYF
J gene: TRBJ1-2; V gene: TRBV2; D gene: .; clone size: once; CDR3 DNA: TGTGCCAGCAGGAGGGAGACGGCTGGCTACACCTTC; CDR3 protein: CASRRETAGYTF
J gene: TRBJ2-5; V gene: TRBV4-3; D gene: TRBD1; clone size: .; CDR3 DNA: TGCGCCAGCAGCCAAGATTACGGACAGGGGTTGGAGACCCAGTACTTC; CDR3 protein: CASSQDYGQGLETQYF
J gene: TRBJ2-1; V gene: TRBV28; D gene: .; clone size: .; CDR3 DNA: TGTGCCAGCAGTGCAAGCGGAAGCAAGTACAATGAGCAGTTCTTC; CDR3 protein: CASSASGSKYNEQFF
J gene: TRBJ1-2; V gene: TRBV13; D gene: .; clone size: .; CDR3 DNA: TGTGCCAGCACTTACGGGCGGGAAACGGGGGGCTACACCTTC; CDR3 protein: CASTYGRETGGYTF
J gene: TRBJ2-3; V gene: TRBV29-1; D gene: TRBD2; clone size: .; CDR3 DNA: TGCAGCGCCGCCGGGCTAGCGGACACAGATACGCAGTATTTT; CDR3 protein: CSAAGLADTDTQYF
J gene: TRBJ2-1; V gene: TRBV19; D gene: TRBD1; clone size: .; CDR3 DNA: TGTGCCAGTTCCCAGGGACAGGGGTTCAATGAGCAGTTCTTC; CDR3 protein: CASSQGQGFNEQFF
J gene: TRBJ2-7; V gene: TRBV5-1; D gene: .; clone size: once; CDR3 DNA: TGCGCCAGCAGCTTAGAAGGCGGGGGCAACTACGAGCAGTACTTC; CDR3 protein: CASSLEGGGNYEQYF
J gene: TRBJ2-1; V gene: TRBV19; D gene: TRBD1; clone size: .; CDR3 DNA: TGTGCCAGTAGTGCCCCCGGGACAGTGTTTGGTGAGCAGTTCTTC; CDR3 protein: CASSAPGTVFGEQFF
J gene: TRBJ1-2; V gene: TRBV5-1; D gene: TRBD1; clone size: .; CDR3 DNA: TGCGCCAGCAGCTTGGTTGCCTCAACAGGGGCTCTCGGCTATGGCTACACCTTC; CDR3 protein: CASSLVASTGALGYGYTF
J gene: TRBJ2-7; V gene: TRBV7-6; D gene: TRBD1; clone size: .; CDR3 DNA: TGTGCCAGCAGCTTGGGGGACAGCTACCTCTACGAGCAGTACTTC; CDR3 protein: CASSLGDSYLYEQYF
J gene: TRBJ1-1; V gene: TRBV18; D gene: .; clone size: .; CDR3 DNA: TGTGCCAGCTCACCCAGGCAGGGGCGCACTGAAGCTTTCTTT; CDR3 protein: CASSPRQGRTEAFF
J gene: TRBJ1-2; V gene: TRBV27; D gene: TRBD1; clone size: once; CDR3 DNA: TGTGCCAGCAGTTTAACAGGGGCGGGCTACACCTTC; CDR3 protein: CASSLTGAGYTF
J gene: TRBJ2-6; V gene: TRBV9; D gene: TRBD1; clone size: .; CDR3 DNA: TGTGCCAGCAGCCCGACCGGGACAGGGACAACTGGGGCCAACGTCCTGACTTTC; CDR3 protein: CASSPTGTGTTGANVLTF
J gene: TRBJ2-3; V gene: TRBV27; D gene: TRBD2; clone size: .; CDR3 DNA: TGTGCCAGCCTTCCTCTAGCGGGAGACTTCAGTAGCACAGATACGCAGTATTTT; CDR3 protein: CASLPLAGDFSSTDTQYF
J gene: TRBJ2-3; V gene: TRBV9; D gene: TRBD2; clone size: .; CDR3 DNA: TGTGCCAGCAGCGTAGCTCTCCCAGGACTAGCGGGAACAGATACGCAGTATTTT; CDR3 protein: CASSVALPGLAGTDTQYF
J gene: TRBJ2-7; V gene: TRBV19; D gene: .; clone size: few; CDR3 DNA: TGTGCCAGTAGCAGAGGGGGCTACGAGCAGTACTTC; CDR3 protein: CASSRGGYEQYF
J gene: TRBJ2-7; V gene: TRBV7-8; D gene: TRBD1; clone size: few; CDR3 DNA: TGTGCCAGCAGCTTAGGGGTAGGGACAGGGGGGTCCTACGAGCAGTACTTC; CDR3 protein: CASSLGVGTGGSYEQYF
J gene: TRBJ2-5; V gene: TRBV7-9; D gene: .; clone size: .; CDR3 DNA: TGTGCCAGCAGCTCGGTGCAGGGGACCCAGTACTTC; CDR3 protein: CASSSVQGTQYF
J gene: TRBJ2-3; V gene: TRBV6-4; D gene: TRBD2; clone size: .; CDR3 DNA: TGTGCCAGCAGTGTCGGGAGGGACGCAGATACGCAGTATTTT; CDR3 protein: CASSVGRDADTQYF
J gene: TRBJ2-5; V gene: TRBV28; D gene: TRBD2; clone size: .; CDR3 DNA: TGTGCCAGCAGTTTTTACGGGCGGGAGGGACGAGAGACCCAGTACTTC; CDR3 protein: CASSFYGREGRETQYF